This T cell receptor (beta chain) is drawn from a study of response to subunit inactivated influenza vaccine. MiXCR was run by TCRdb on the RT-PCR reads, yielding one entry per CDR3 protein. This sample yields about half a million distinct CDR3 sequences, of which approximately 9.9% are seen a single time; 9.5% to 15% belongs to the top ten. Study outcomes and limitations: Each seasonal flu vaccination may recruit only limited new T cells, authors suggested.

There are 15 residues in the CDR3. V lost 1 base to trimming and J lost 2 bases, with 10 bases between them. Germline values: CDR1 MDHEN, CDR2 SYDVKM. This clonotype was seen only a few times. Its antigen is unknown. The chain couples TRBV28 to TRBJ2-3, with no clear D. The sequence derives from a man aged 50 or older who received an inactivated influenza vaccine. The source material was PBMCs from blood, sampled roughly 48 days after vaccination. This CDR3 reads CASSLLWQITDTQYF. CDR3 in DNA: TGTGCCAGCAGTTTATTATGGCAGATCACAGATACGCAGTATTTT.